This T cell receptor beta chain emerged from a study of blood T cell repertoires in COVID-19. Overall study context: Samples representing acute and convalescent COVID-19 were sourced from the United States, Italy and Spain.

The CDR3 runs 15 residues. The germline gives CDR1 ENHRY, CDR2 SYGVKD. Germline trimming cut 3 bases from V and 2 bases from J; bases unmatched to any gene: 6. In the original processing: Scientists estimated how many nucleated cells there were by amplifying reference gene primers. Clones were read by immunoSEQ multiplex PCR, and TCRdb kept only the in-frame ones, dropping some. For V, J and clone size, that table is used; D and trimming come from the DNA. The sample shows hundreds of thousands of clones, roughly 90% of them seen only once. The J gene is TRBJ2-7, the V gene TRBV10-3; 8 nucleotides line up with TRBD1. The TCR originated in a woman in her twenties or thirties with active or convalescent COVID-19. Sequencing was carried out using peripheral blood. CDR3: CAISDGRGLAYEQYF. The CDR3 DNA sequence: TGTGCCATCAGTGACGGCAGGGGGCTTGCCTACGAGCAGTACTTC.